This T cell receptor (beta chain) was recovered during a study of T-cell memory formation after mild COVID-19. Study information: TCR clustering was largely donor specific. Study-wide results and caveats: Contracting CD4+ clones were located mainly in CM and EM, and CD8+ clones in EMRA. Clones that got smaller from day 15 to 85 had even CD4/CD8, while clones growing later tipped toward CD4+.

The CDR3 consists of 12 residues. Between the trimmed V and J ends, which lost 6 bases and 4 bases, there was a span of 9 bases. Germline V gene data show CDR1 as MNHEY and CDR2 as SVGEGT. About this clonotype itself: The antigen is undetermined.

Employing constant-segment primers, 5'RACE generated TCR alpha and TCR beta cDNA libraries bearing sample barcodes and UMIs. Each CDR3 protein gets one entry after TCRdb re-called the 5' RACE reads with MiXCR. The sample records fewer than 350,000 distinct CDR3 sequences, approximately 15% being singletons. Input material: PBMCs or a T cell subset sorted from them (not recorded which). The chain carries TRBV6-2 or TRBV6-3 and TRBJ1-2; D is uncertain. This clonotype originated in a man between 18 and 35 years old who had mild COVID-19 (a few samples of this study predate the infection). Cell type and time point are not known. The CDR3 DNA is TGTGCCAGCAGCAGCTCCGTCTATGGCTACACCTTC. Translating gives CASSSSVYGYTF.